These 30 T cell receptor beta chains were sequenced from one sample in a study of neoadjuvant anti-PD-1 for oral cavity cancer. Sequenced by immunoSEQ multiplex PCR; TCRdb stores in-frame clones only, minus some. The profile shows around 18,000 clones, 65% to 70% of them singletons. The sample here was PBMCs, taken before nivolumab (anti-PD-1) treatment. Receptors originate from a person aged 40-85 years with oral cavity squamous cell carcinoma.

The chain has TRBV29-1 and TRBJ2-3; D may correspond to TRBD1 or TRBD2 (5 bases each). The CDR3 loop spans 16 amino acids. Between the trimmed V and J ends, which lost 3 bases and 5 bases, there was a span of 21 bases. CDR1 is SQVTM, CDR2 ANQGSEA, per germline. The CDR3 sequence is CSVEGDRSLRGDTQYF. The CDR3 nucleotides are TGCAGCGTTGAGGGGGACCGATCCTTGAGAGGAGATACGCAGTATTTT.

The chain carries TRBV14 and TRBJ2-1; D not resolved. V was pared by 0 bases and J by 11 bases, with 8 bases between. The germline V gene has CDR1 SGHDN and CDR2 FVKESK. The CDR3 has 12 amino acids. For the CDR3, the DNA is TGTGCCAGCAGCCAAGATAGGGTACAGCAGTTCTTC. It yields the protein CASSQDRVQQFF.

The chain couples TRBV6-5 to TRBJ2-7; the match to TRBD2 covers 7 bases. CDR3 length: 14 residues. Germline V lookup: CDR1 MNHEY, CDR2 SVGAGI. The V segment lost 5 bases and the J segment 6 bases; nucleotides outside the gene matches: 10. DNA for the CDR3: TGTGCCAGCAGTCGGGGACTATTGATAAGCGAGCAGTACTTC. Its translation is CASSRGLLISEQYF.

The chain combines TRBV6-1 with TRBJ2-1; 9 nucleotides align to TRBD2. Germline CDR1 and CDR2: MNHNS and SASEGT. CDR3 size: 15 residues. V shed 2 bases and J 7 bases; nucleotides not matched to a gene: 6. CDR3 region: CASSESLAGWNEQFF. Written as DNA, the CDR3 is TGTGCCAGCAGTGAAAGTCTAGCGGGATGGAATGAGCAGTTCTTC.

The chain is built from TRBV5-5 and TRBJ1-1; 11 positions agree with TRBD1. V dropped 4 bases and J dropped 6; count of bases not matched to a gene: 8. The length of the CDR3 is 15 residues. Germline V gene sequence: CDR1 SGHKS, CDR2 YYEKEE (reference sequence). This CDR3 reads CASSPMDRGHPEAFF. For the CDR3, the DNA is TGTGCCAGCAGCCCAATGGACAGGGGGCATCCTGAAGCTTTCTTT.

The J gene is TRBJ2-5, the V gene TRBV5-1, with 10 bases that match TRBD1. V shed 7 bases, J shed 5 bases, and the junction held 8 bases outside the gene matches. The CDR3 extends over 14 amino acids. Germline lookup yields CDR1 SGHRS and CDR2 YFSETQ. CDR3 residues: CASLGQGQGETQYF. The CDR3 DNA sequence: TGCGCCAGCCTGGGGCAGGGACAGGGGGAGACCCAGTACTTC.

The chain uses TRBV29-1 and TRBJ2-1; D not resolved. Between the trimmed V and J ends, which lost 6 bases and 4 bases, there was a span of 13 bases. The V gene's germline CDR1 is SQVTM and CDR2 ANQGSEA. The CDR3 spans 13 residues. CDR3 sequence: CSVPEIGYNEQFF. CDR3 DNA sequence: TGCAGCGTACCAGAGATCGGGTACAATGAGCAGTTCTTC.

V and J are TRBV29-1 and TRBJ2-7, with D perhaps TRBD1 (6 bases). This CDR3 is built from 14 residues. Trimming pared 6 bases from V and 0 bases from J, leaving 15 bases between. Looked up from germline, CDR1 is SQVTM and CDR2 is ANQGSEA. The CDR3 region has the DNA TGCAGCGTCCGATTTGGACAGCGCTCCTACGAGCAGTACTTC. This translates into CSVRFGQRSYEQYF.

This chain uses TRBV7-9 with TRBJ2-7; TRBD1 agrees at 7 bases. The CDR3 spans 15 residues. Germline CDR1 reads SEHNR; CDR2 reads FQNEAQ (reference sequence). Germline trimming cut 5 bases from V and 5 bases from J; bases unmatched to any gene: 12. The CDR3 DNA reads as TGTGCCAGCAGCGCTACCGGGACAGCTTTTCACGAGCAGTACTTC. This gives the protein CASSATGTAFHEQYF.

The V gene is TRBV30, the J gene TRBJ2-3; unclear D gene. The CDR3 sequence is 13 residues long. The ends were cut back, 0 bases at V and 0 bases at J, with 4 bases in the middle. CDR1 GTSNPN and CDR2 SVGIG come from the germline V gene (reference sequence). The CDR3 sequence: CAWSVGSTDTQYF. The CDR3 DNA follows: TGTGCCTGGAGTGTAGGGAGCACAGATACGCAGTATTTT.

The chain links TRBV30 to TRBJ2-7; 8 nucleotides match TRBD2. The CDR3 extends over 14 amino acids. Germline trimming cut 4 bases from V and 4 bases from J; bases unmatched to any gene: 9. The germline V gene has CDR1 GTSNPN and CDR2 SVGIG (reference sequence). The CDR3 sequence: CAWNQGLGAYEQYF. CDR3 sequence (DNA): TGTGCCTGGAATCAGGGACTAGGGGCTTACGAGCAGTACTTC.

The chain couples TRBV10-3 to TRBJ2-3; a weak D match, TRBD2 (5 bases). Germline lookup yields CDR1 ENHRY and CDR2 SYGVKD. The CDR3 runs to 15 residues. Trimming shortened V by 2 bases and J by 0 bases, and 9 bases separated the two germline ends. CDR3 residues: CAISETGTSTDTQYF. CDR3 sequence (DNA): TGTGCCATCAGTGAGACGGGAACTAGCACAGATACGCAGTATTTT.

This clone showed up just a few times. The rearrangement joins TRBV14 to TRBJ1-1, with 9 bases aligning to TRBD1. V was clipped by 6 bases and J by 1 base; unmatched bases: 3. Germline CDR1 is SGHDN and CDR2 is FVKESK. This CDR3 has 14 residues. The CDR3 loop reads CASRGQGWNTEAFF. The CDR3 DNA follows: TGTGCCAGCAGGGGACAGGGTTGGAACACTGAAGCTTTCTTT.

The CDR3 DNA is TGTGCCAGCTCACCACAAAGTAGTTCCTACAATGAGCAGTTCTTC. Amino acid sequence: CASSPQSSSYNEQFF. This chain joins TRBV18 and TRBJ2-1; D is unresolved. Germline CDR1 and CDR2: KGHSH and LQKENI. This CDR3 contains 15 residues. Trimming shortened V by 1 base and J by 1 base, and 8 bases separated the two germline ends.

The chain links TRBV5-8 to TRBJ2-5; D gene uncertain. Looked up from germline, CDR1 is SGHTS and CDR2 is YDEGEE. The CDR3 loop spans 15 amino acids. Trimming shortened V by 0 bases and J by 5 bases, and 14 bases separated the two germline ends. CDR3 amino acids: CASSLGLGRGETQYF. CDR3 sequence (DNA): TGTGCCAGCAGCTTGGGGCTAGGCCGTGGCGAGACCCAGTACTTC.

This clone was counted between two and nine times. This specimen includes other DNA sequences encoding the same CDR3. DNA for the CDR3: TGTGCCAGCAGTTACTCGCGGGGTCACCAAGAGACCCAGTACTTC. It codes for CASSYSRGHQETQYF. This chain uses TRBV6-5 with TRBJ2-5, with D possibly being TRBD2 (6 bases). From germline, CDR1 is MNHEY and CDR2 SVGAGI. Between the trimmed V and J ends, which lost 0 bases and 0 bases, there was a span of 8 bases. The CDR3 totals 15 residues.

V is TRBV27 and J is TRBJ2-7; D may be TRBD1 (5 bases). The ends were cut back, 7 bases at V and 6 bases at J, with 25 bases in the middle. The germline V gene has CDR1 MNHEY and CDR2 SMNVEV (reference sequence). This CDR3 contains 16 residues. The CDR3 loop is CASTPRGSFSTSEQYF. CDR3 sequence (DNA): TGTGCCAGCACACCTAGGGGCAGCTTTTCTACCTCCGAGCAGTACTTC.

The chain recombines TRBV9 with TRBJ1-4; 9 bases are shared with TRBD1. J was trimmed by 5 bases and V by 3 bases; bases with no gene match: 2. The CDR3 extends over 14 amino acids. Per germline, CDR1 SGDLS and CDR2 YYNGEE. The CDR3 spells CASSGGQGNEKLFF. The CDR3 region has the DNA TGTGCCAGCAGCGGGGGACAGGGAAATGAAAAACTGTTTTTT.

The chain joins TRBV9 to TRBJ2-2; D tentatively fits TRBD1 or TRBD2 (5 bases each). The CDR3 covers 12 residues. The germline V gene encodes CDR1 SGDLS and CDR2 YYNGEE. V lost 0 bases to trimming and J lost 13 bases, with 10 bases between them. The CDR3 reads CASSVGGSRLFF. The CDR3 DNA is TGTGCCAGCAGCGTAGGGGGGTCACGGCTGTTTTTT.

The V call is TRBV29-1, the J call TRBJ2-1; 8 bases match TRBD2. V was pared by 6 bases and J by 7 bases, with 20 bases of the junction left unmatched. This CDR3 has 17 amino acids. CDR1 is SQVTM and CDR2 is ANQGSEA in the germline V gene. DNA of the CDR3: TGCAGCGTCGCGATGAAACTTAGCGGGAAGGATGGGAATGAGCAGTTCTTC. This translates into CSVAMKLSGKDGNEQFF.

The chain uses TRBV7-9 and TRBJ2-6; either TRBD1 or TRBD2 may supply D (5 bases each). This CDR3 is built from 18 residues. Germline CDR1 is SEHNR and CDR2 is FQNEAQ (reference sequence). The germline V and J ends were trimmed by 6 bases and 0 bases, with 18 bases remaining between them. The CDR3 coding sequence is TGTGCCAGCAGTCCTACTAGACAGACCTTCTCTGGGGCCAACGTCCTGACTTTC. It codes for CASSPTRQTFSGANVLTF. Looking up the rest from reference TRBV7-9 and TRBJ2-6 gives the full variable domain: DTGVSQNPRHKITKRGQNVTFRCDPISEHNRLYWYRQTLGQGPEFLTYFQNEAQLEKSRLLSDRFSAERPKGSFSTLEIQRTEQGDSAMYLCASSPTRQTFSGANVLTFGAGSRLTVL.

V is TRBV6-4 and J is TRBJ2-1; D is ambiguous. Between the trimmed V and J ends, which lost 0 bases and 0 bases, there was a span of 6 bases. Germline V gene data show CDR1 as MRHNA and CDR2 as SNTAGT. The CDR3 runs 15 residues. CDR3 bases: TGTGCCAGCAGTGACTCCGGTAGCTCCTACAATGAGCAGTTCTTC. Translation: CASSDSGSSYNEQFF.

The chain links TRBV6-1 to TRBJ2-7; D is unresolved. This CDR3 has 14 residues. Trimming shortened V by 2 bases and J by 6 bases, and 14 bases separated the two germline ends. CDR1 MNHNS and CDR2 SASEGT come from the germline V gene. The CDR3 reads CASSEQRSASEQYF. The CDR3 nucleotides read TGTGCCAGCAGTGAACAAAGGTCAGCCTCCGAGCAGTACTTC.

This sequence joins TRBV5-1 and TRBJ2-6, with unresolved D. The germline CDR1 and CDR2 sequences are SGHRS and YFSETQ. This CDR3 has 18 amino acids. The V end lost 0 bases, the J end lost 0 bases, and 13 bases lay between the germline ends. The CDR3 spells CASSLADTASSGANVLTF. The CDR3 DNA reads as TGCGCCAGCAGCTTGGCCGATACAGCGAGCTCTGGGGCCAACGTCCTGACTTTC.

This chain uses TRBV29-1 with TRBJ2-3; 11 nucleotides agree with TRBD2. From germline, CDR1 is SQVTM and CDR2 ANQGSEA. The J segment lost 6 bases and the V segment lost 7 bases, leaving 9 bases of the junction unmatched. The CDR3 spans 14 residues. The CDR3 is CSGLSGRVGDTQYF. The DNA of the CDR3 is TGCAGCGGTCTTAGCGGGAGGGTGGGTGATACGCAGTATTTT.

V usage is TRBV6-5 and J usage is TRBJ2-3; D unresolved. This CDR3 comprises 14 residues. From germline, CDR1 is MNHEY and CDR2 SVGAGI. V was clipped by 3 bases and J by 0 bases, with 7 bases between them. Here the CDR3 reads CASSYGRSTDTQYF. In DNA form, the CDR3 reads TGTGCCAGCAGTTATGGCAGAAGCACAGATACGCAGTATTTT.

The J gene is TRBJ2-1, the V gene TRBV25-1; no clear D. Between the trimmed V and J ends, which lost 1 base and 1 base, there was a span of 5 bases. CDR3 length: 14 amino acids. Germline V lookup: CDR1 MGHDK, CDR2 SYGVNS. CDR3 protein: CASSELGSYNEQFF. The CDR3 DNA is TGTGCCAGCAGTGAATTGGGGTCCTACAATGAGCAGTTCTTC.

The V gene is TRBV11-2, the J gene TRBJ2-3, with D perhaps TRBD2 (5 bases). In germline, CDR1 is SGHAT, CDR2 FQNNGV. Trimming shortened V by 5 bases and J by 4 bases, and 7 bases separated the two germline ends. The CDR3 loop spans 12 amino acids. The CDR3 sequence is CASSLLADTQYF. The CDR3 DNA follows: TGTGCCAGCAGCCTACTAGCAGATACGCAGTATTTT.

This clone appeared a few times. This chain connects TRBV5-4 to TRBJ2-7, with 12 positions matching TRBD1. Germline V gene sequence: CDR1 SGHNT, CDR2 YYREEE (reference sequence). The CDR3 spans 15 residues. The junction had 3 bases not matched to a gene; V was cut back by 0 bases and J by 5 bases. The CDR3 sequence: CASSLDGTGGHEQYF. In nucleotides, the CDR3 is TGTGCCAGCAGCTTGGACGGGACAGGGGGCCACGAGCAGTACTTC.

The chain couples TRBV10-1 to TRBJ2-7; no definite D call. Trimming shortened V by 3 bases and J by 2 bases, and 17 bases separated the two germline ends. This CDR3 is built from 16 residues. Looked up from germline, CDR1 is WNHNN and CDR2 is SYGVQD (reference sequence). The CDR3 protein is CASSDWAGGAPYEQYF. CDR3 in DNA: TGCGCCAGCAGTGATTGGGCCGGCGGTGCCCCCTACGAGCAGTACTTC.